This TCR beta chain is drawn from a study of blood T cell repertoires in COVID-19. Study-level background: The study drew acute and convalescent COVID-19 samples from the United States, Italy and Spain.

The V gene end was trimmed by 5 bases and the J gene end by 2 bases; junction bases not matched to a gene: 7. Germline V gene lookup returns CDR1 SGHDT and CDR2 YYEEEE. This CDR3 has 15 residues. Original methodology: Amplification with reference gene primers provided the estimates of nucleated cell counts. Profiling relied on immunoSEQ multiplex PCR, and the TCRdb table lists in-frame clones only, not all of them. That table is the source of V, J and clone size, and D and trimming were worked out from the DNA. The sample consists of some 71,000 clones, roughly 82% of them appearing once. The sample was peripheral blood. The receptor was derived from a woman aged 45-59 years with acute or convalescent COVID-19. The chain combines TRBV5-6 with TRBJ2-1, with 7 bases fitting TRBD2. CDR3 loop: CASRSSGAPYNEQFF. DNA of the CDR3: TGTGCCAGCAGATCAAGCGGGGCCCCCTACAATGAGCAGTTCTTC. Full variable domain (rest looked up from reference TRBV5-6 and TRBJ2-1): DAGVTQSPTHLIKTRGQQVTLRCSPKSGHDTVSWYQQALGQGPQFIFQYYEEEERQRGNFPDRFSGHQFPNYSSELNVNALLLGDSALYLCASRSSGAPYNEQFFGPGTRLTVL.